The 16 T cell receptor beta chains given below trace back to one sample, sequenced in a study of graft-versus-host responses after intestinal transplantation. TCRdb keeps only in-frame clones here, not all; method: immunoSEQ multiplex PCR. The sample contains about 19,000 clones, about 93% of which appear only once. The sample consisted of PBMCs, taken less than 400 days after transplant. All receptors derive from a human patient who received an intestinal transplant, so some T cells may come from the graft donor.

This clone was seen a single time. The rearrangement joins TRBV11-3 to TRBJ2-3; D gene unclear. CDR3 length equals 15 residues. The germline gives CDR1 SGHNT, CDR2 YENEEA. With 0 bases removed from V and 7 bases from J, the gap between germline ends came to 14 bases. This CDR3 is CASSLEPGPLNTQYF. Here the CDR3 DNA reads TGTGCCAGCAGCTTAGAACCGGGCCCCCTCAATACGCAGTATTTT.

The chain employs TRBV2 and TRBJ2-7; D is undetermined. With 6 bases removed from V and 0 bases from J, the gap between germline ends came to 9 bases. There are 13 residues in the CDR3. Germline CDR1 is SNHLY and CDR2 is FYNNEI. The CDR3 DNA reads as TGTGCCAGCAGCGAGAGACCCTCCTACGAGCAGTACTTC. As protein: CASSERPSYEQYF.

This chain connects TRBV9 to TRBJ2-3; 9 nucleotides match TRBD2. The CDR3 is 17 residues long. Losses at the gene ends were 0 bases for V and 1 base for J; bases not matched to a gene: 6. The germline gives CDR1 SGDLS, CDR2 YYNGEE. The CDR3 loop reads CASSVGGRTSGTDTQYF. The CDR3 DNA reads TGTGCCAGCAGCGTAGGGGGGAGGACTAGCGGCACAGATACGCAGTATTTT.

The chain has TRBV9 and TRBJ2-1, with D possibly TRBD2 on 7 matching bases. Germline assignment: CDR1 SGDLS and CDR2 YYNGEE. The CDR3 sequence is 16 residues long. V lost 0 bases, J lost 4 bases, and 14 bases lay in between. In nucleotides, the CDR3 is TGTGCCAGCAGCGTAGTGGGGGCTAGCGGTTACAATGAGCAGTTCTTC. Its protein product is CASSVVGASGYNEQFF.

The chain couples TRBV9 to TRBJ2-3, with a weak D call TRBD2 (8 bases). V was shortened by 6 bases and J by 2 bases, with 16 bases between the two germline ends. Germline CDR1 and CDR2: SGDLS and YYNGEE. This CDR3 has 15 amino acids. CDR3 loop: CASTGGSGATDTQYF. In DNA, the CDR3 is TGTGCCAGCACAGGGGGTAGCGGGGCCACAGATACGCAGTATTTT.

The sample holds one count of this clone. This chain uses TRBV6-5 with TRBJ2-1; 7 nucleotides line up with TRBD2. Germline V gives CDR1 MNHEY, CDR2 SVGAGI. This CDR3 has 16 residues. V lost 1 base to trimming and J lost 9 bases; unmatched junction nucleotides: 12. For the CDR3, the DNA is TGTGCCAGCAGTTACTACCTAACTAGTGGGGGGGGTGAGCAGTTCTTC. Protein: CASSYYLTSGGGEQFF.

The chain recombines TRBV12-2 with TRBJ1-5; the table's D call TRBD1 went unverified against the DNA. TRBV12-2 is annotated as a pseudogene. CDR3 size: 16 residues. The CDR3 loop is CASRLAGWGQNQPQHF. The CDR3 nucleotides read TGTGCAAGTCGCTTAGCGGGGTGGGGGCAGAATCAGCCCCAGCATTTT.

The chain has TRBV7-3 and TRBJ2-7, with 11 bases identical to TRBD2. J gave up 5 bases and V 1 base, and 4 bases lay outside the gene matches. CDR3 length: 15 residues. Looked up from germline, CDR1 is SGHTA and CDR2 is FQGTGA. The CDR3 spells CASSLIAGGSHEQYF. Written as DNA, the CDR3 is TGTGCCAGCAGCTTAATAGCGGGAGGGAGCCACGAGCAGTACTTC.

CDR3 sequence (DNA): TGTGCCAGCAGCTTCCAAGAGACCCAGTACTTC. It codes for CASSFQETQYF. This chain connects TRBV11-2 to TRBJ2-5; D is unresolved. Germline CDR1 and CDR2: SGHAT and FQNNGV. Trimming stripped 3 bases from V and 1 base from J, with 0 bases between. This CDR3 spans 11 amino acids. The complete variable domain, with remaining parts taken from reference TRBV11-2 and TRBJ2-5, reads EAGVAQSPRYKIIEKRQSVAFWCNPISGHATLYWYQQILGQGPKLLIQFQNNGVVDDSQLPKDRFSAERLKGVDSTLKIQPAKLEDSAVYLCASSFQETQYFGPGTRLLVL.

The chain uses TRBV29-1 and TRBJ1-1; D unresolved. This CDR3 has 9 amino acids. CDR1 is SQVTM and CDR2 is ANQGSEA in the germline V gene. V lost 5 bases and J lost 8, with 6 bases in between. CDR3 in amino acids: CSVRTEAFF. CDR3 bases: TGCAGCGTTCGTACCGAAGCTTTCTTT. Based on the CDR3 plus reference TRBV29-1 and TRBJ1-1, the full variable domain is SAVISQKPSRDICQRGTSLTIQCQVDSQVTMMFWYRQQPGQSLTLIATANQGSEATYESGFVIDKFPISRPNLTFSTLTVSNMSPEDSSIYLCSVRTEAFFGQGTRLTVV.

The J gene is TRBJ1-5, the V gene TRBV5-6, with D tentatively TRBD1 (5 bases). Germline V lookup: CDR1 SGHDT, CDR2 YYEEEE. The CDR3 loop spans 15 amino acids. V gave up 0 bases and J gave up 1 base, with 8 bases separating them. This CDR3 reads CASSLAWGSNQPQHF. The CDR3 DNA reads TGTGCCAGCAGCTTGGCGTGGGGGAGCAATCAGCCCCAGCATTTT. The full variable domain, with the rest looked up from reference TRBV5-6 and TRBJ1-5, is DAGVTQSPTHLIKTRGQQVTLRCSPKSGHDTVSWYQQALGQGPQFIFQYYEEEERQRGNFPDRFSGHQFPNYSSELNVNALLLGDSALYLCASSLAWGSNQPQHFGDGTRLSIL.

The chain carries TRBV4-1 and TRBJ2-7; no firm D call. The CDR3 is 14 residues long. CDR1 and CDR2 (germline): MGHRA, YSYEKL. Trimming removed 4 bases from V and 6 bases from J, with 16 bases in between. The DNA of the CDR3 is TGCGCCAGCAGCCCCAGAGATGCCCCACTCGAGCAGTACTTC. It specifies CASSPRDAPLEQYF.

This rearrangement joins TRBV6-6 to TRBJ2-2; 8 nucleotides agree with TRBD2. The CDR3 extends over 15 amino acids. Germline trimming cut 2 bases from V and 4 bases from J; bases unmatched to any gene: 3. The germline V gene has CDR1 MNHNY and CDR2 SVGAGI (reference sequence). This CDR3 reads CASSYSGRITGELFF. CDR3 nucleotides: TGTGCCAGCAGTTACAGCGGGAGAATCACCGGGGAGCTGTTTTTT.

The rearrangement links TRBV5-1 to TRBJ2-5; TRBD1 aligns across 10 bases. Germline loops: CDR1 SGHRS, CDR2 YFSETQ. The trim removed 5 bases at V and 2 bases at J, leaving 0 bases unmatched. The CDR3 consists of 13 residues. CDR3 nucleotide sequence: TGCGCCAGCAGGGACAGGGGGCAAGAGACCCAGTACTTC. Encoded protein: CASRDRGQETQYF.

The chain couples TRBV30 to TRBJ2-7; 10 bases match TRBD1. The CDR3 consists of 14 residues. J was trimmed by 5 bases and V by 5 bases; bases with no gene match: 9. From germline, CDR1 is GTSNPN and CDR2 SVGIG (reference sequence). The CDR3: CAWETGTGAHEQYF. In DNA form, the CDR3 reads TGTGCCTGGGAGACCGGGACAGGGGCCCACGAGCAGTACTTC. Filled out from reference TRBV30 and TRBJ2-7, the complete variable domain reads SQTIHQWPATLVQPVGSPLSLECTVEGTSNPNLYWYRQAAGRGLQLLFYSVGIGQISSEVPQNLSASRPQDRQFILSSKKLLLSDSGFYLCAWETGTGAHEQYFGPGTRLTVT.

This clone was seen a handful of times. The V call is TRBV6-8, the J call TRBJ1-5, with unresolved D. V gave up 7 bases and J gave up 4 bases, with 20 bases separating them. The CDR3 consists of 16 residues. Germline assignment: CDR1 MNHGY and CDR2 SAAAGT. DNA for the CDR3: TGTGCCAGCAACTCGACGTCTGGTCCTCGGAATCAGCCCCAGCATTTT. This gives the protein CASNSTSGPRNQPQHF.